These 4 T cell receptor beta chains share one sample of origin, sequenced in a study of T cell responses to AZD1222 COVID-19 vaccine. Profiling relied on immunoSEQ multiplex PCR, and the TCRdb table lists in-frame clones only, not all of them. The sample lists more than 250,000 clones; approximately 93% were seen once. Sequenced here: peripheral blood, sampled on day 0 of AZD1222 vaccination. These receptors all come from an adult in good health.

The chain carries TRBV5-1 and TRBJ2-2, with D perhaps TRBD1 (5 bases). The CDR3 extends over 14 amino acids. Trimming left V 4 bases short and J 3 bases short, with 10 bases between. Germline-derived CDR1 and CDR2 are SGHRS and YFSETQ. CDR3 sequence (DNA): TGCGCCAGCAGCGCCGACAGACACACCGGGGAGCTGTTTTTT. Translation gives CASSADRHTGELFF.

This clone has just one count. This chain links TRBV19 with TRBJ2-1; possibly TRBD1 for D (6 bases). Germline V gene sequence: CDR1 LNHDA, CDR2 SQIVND (reference sequence). This CDR3 region has 15 residues. Trimming took off 4 bases at V and 0 bases at J, with 10 bases between the two ends. DNA of the CDR3: TGTGCCAGTAGTACTAAGGACAGCTCCTACAATGAGCAGTTCTTC. Encoded protein: CASSTKDSSYNEQFF.

The genes are TRBV27 and TRBJ2-7; 9 bases fit TRBD1. The CDR3 loop spans 13 amino acids. The germline V gene has CDR1 MNHEY and CDR2 SMNVEV (reference sequence). V was clipped by 6 bases and J by 6 bases; unmatched bases: 6. This CDR3 is CASSPGTGLEQYF. As DNA, the CDR3 is TGTGCCAGCAGCCCCGGGACAGGGCTCGAGCAGTACTTC.

The chain combines TRBV9 with TRBJ2-1; D is unclear. Germline V lookup: CDR1 SGDLS, CDR2 YYNGEE. The CDR3 runs 12 residues. V shed 0 bases and J shed 7 bases, with 5 bases lying between them. The CDR3 region has the DNA TGTGCCAGCAGCGTAGGGCGTAATGAGCAGTTCTTC. Amino acid sequence: CASSVGRNEQFF. Looking up the rest from reference TRBV9 and TRBJ2-1 gives the full variable domain: DSGVTQTPKHLITATGQRVTLRCSPRSGDLSVYWYQQSLDQGLQFLIQYYNGEERAKGNILERFSAQQFPDLHSELNLSSLELGDSALYFCASSVGRNEQFFGPGTRLTVL.